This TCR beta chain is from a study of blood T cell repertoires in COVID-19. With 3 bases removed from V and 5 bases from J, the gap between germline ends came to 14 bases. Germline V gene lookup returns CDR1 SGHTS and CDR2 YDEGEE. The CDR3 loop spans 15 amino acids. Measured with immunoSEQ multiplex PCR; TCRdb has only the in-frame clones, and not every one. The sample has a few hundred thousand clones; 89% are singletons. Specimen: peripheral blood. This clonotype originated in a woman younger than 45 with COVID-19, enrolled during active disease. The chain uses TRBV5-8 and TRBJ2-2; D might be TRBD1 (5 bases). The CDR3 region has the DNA TGTGCCAGCAGCTCGGACATAACTACAACCGGGGAGCTGTTTTTT. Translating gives CASSSDITTTGELFF.